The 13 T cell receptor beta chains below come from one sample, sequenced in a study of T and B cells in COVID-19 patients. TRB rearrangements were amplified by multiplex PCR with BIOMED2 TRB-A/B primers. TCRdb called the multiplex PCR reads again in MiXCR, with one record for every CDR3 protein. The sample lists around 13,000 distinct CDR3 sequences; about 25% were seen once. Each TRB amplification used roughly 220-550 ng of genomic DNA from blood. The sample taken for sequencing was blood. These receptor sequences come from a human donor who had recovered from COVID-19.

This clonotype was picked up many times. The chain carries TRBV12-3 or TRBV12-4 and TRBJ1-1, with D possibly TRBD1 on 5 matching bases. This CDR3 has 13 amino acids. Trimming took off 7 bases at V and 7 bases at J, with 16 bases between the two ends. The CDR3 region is CASTRDRGGEAFF. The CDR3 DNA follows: TGTGCCAGCACTAGGGACCGGGGGGGTGAAGCTTTCTTT.

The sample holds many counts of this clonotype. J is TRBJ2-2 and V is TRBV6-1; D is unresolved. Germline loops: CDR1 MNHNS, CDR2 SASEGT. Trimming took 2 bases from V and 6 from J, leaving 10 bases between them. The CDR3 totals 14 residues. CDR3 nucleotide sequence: TGTGCCAGCAGTGAACGAAGGTCCCCCGGGGAGCTGTTTTTT. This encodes CASSERRSPGELFF.

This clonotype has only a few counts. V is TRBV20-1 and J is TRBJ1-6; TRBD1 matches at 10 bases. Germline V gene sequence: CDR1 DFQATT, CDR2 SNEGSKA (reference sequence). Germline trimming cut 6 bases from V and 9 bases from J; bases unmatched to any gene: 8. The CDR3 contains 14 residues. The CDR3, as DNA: TGCAGTGCAAGGCCCGGGACAGGGGTTTCACCCCTCCACTTT. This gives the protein CSARPGTGVSPLHF.

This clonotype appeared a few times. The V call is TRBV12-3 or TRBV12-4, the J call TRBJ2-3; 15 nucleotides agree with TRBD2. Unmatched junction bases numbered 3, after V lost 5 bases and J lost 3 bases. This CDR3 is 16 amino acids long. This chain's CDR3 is CASSRGLAGGTDTQYF. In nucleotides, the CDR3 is TGTGCCAGCAGTCGGGGACTAGCGGGAGGTACAGATACGCAGTATTTT.

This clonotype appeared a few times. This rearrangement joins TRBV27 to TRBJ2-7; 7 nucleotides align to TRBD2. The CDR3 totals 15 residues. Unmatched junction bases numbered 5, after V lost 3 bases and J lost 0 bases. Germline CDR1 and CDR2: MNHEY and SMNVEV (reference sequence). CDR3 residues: CASSLKRGSSYEQYF. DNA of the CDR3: TGTGCCAGCAGTTTGAAGCGGGGTAGCTCCTACGAGCAGTACTTC.

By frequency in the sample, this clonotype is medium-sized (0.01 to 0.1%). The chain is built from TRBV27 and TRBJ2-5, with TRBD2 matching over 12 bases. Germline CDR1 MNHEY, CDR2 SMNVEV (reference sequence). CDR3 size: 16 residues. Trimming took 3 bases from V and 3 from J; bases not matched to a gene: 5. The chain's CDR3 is CASSLLAGGHEETQYF. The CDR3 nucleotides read TGTGCCAGCAGTTTGCTAGCGGGAGGGCATGAAGAGACCCAGTACTTC.

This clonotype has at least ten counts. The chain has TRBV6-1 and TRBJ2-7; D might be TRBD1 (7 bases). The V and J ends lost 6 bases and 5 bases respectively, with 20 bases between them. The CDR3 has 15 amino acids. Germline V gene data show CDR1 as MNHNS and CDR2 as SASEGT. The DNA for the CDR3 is TGTGCCAGCAGGTTGGAGGGGGCTATGGACAACGAGCAGTACTTC. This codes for CASRLEGAMDNEQYF.

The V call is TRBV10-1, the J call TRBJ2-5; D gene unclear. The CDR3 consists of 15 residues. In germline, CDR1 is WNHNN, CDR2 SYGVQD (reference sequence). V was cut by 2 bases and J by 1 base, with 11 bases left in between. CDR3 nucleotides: TGCGCCAGCAGTGAGATACGCAGGCCCCAAGAGACCCAGTACTTC. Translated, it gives CASSEIRRPQETQYF.

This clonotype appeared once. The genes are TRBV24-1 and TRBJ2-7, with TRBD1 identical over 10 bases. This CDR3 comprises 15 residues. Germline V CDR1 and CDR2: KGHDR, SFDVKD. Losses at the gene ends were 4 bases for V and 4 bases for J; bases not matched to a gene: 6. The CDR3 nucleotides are TGTGCCACCAGTGACCCGGGACAGGGGCAATACGAGCAGTACTTC. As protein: CATSDPGQGQYEQYF.

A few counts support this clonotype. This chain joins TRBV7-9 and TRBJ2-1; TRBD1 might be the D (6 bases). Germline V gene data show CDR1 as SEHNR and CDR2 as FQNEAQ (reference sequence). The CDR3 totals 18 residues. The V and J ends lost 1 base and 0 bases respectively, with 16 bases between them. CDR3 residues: CASSLVDGQKTSYNEQFF. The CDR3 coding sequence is TGTGCCAGCAGCTTAGTTGATGGACAGAAAACCTCCTACAATGAGCAGTTCTTC.

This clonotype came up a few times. Written as DNA, the CDR3 is TGTGCCAGCTCCAGCGGGAGAAGGGAGAATGAGCAGTTCTTC. It translates to CASSSGRRENEQFF. The chain combines TRBV5-3 with TRBJ2-1; 8 bases align to TRBD2. TRBV5-3 is annotated as an ORF whose role is uncertain. The CDR3 loop spans 14 amino acids. After removal of 8 bases from V and 7 bases from J, the junction contained 11 bases not matched to a gene.

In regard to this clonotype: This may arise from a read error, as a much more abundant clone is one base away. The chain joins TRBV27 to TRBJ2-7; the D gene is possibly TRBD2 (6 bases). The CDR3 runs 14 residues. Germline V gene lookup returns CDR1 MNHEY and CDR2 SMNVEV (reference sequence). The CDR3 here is CGSSRKTSSYEQYF. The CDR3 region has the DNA TGTGGCAGCAGCCGGAAGACTAGTAGCTACGAGCAGTACTTC.

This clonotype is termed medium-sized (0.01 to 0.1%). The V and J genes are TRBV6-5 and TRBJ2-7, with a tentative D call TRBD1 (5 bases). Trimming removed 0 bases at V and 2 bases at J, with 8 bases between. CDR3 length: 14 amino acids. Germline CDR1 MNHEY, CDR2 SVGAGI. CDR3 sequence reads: CASSYSPGTYEQYF. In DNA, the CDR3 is TGTGCCAGCAGTTACTCGCCAGGGACCTACGAGCAGTACTTC.